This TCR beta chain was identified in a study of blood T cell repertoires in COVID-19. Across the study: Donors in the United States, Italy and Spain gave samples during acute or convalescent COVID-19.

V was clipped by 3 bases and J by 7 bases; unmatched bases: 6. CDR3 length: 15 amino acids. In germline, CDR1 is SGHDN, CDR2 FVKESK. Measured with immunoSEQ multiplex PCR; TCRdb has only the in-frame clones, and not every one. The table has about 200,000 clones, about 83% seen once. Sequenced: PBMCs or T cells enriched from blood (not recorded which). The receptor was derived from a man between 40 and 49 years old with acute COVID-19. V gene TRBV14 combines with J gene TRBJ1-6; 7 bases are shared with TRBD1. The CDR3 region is CASSHLGQKNSPLHF. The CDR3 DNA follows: TGTGCCAGCAGCCACCTGGGACAGAAAAATTCACCCCTCCACTTT.